The present entry profiles one T cell receptor (beta chain) with its context. Its antigen is not yet known. No clone much larger than this one lies a single base away; base qualities are absent. The library came from 5' RACE. The instrument was an Illumina HiSeq 2500. The second PCR ran for about 6 to 11 cycles and used a J-beta primer mix along with a sample-barcoded 5' primer. Each TCR beta cDNA molecule received a unique molecular identifier from a template-switch 5' adaptor carrying 12 random nucleotides. Each sample yielded at least 2.5 million CDR3-containing paired-end reads. The Mint cDNA synthesis kit, primed by a TRBC-specific oligonucleotide, was used to synthesize first-strand cDNA from all RNA. After uracil-DNA glycosylase treatment, a first 18-cycle PCR used universal primers M1SS and BC2_uni_R on all cDNA. Under the source paper's analysis protocol: Normalization of each sample was performed by random selection of 1 million high-quality reads, each carrying a distinct molecular identifier. Reads with shared molecular identifiers were discarded instead of being binned into consensus sequences. CDR3 identification, clonotype clustering and error correction used MiTCR with a Q25 quality threshold and the strictest error-elimination algorithm. A nonparametric unseen species model with Euler transformation was used to estimate lower-bound total TCR beta diversity. The public reads were reanalyzed by TCRdb: fastp trimming at Q25, MiXCR alignment, in-frame beta chains only. CDR3 protein sequences are deduplicated, and each keeps its most common genes and DNA. The V and J calls and clone size come from TCRdb's table, not from the authors' own analysis. This sample gives about 1.8 million distinct CDR3 sequences in total; 49% of them show up just once. The ten largest account for about 2.1% of the sample.

The data were obtained in a study of blood T cells in healthy people across ages (dated by TCRdb to about 2015). Some background on the complete study: In model experiments, roughly one uniquely barcoded TCR beta cDNA molecule per two T cells was captured by template switching. Using deep sequencing normalized with unique cDNA molecular identifiers, the study measured how TCR beta repertoire diversity changes with age. Donors were grouped into four age groups: young (average approximately 15 years), middle-aged (about 40), aged (around 60) and long-lived (just over 80). Donors of different ages were randomly distributed across sequencing lanes to avoid experimental bias. The study analyzed two additional independent replicas of 1 million unique cDNA reads from the same blood draw for two donors, one aged 18 to 30 and one aged 80 or older. Findings and caveats that apply to the study as a whole: Because the CMV infection status of the donors was unknown, age-related changes in expanded clonotypes may potentially have been confounded. Compared with the aged group, the long-lived group had more naive CD4+ T cells, fewer expanded clones and increased TCR diversity, a pattern suggesting age selection. A strong correlation was found between observed TCR beta diversity and the percentage of naive T cells measured by flow cytometry. Estimates of total diversity from one million sequenced T cells were regarded as lower bounds and underestimates. Observed TCR beta diversity per million T cells fell roughly linearly with age, and a significant reduction was already apparent by age about 38. Bulk unsorted PBMC profiling prevented conclusive comparison of naive and antigen-experienced compartments.

The donors were some 39 Caucasian individuals from Russia, aged roughly 6 to 90 years, who were systemically healthy. Roughly 9.5 milliliters of peripheral blood were drawn from each donor into EDTA-treated Vacutainer tubes. Ficoll-Paque density-gradient centrifugation was used to isolate PBMCs, with at least 6 million per sample. Total RNA, at least 5.5 micrograms per sample, was extracted from PBMCs with Trizol reagent. For every donor, flow cytometry on a PBMC aliquot measured the percentage of naive CD45RAhigh/CD27high T cells. In the germline V gene, CDR1 corresponds to SGHRS and CDR2 to YFSETQ. Trimming costs V 6 bases and J 3 bases, and their ends lie 15 bases apart. The CDR3 runs 14 amino acids, cysteine and phenylalanine included. The retained sequence is limited to the CDR3, 42 bases, with the frame set at the first base.

The sequencing sample was made of blood. The clonotype comes from a woman between 35 and 50 years old in good health. The sequence is built from TRBV5-1 and TRBJ2-5; the D gene is not confidently resolved. CDR3 sequence: CASILGLAEETQYF. The DNA reads TGCGCCAGCATCCTTGGGTTGGCGGAAGAGACCCAGTACTTC.